This T cell receptor (beta chain) was sequenced in a study of T cells in narcolepsy. The CDR3 runs to 16 residues. V lost 2 bases, J lost 1 base, and 5 bases stayed unmatched. Germline loops: CDR1 SGHKS, CDR2 YYEKEE (reference sequence). Details on this clone: Antigen unknown.

Whole-study findings and limits: Autoreactive HCRT-specific and TRIB2-specific clonotypes were marked in same-patient CSF-versus-blood CD4+ comparisons.

Libraries were prepared by immunoSEQ multiplex PCR; TCRdb keeps only in-frame clonotypes and omits some of them. This sample yields about 20,000 clones, of which around 83% are seen a single time; over 1.5% belongs to the top ten. Input material: memory (CD45RA-) CD4+ T cells from blood. The source of this sequence is a human donor in good health. The chain couples TRBV5-5 to TRBJ2-2; the match to TRBD2 covers 7 bases. The DNA of the CDR3 is TGTGCCAGCAGCTTTTCACCGGGGGGGAACACCGGGGAGCTGTTTTTT. Translation: CASSFSPGGNTGELFF. Drawing the rest from reference TRBV5-5 and TRBJ2-2, the complete variable domain is DAGVTQSPTHLIKTRGQQVTLRCSPISGHKSVSWYQQVLGQGPQFIFQYYEKEERGRGNFPDRFSARQFPNYSSELNVNALLLGDSALYLCASSFSPGGNTGELFFGEGSRLTVL.